This is a list of T cell receptor beta chains from one sample in a study of T cell responses to AZD1222 COVID-19 vaccine. Profiled with immunoSEQ multiplex PCR; TCRdb holds only in-frame clones, not every one. Of 180,000 or so clones detected, 90% to 95% appear once; the ten largest clones hold about 1.8%. This specimen was peripheral blood, taken 28 days after the second AZD1222 dose. These receptors all come from an adult who received the AZD1222 COVID-19 vaccine. Each CDR3 is given with its conserved first and last residue. The order of the fields is J gene, D gene, clone size, V gene, CDR3 DNA, CDR3 protein. D genes are given only for firm matches. The size field is filled for only some rows; it gives once, few, many or a size class.

j_gene: TRBJ1-1; d_gene: NA; abundance: once; v_gene: TRBV24-1; CDR3nt: TGTGCCACCAGTGATTTACGGGGCCGCACTGAAGCTTTCTTT; CDR3aa: CATSDLRGRTEAFF
j_gene: TRBJ1-1; d_gene: NA; abundance: NA; v_gene: TRBV7-8; CDR3nt: TGTGCCAGCAGCTTATGGGTGGGCGGCACTGAAGCTTTCTTT; CDR3aa: CASSLWVGGTEAFF
j_gene: TRBJ2-1; d_gene: TRBD1; abundance: NA; v_gene: TRBV5-4; CDR3nt: TGTGCCACCCAATCCCCTCCCACAGGGGACCACAATGAGCAGTTCTTC; CDR3aa: CATQSPPTGDHNEQFF
j_gene: TRBJ1-4; d_gene: NA; abundance: NA; v_gene: TRBV3-1/TRBV3-2; CDR3nt: TGTGCCAGCAGCCAAGACCCTCTCGGAAGCCCTAAGAGTACTTGGGGTGAAAAACTGTTTTTT; CDR3aa: CASSQDPLGSPKSTWGEKLFF
j_gene: TRBJ2-3; d_gene: TRBD2; abundance: NA; v_gene: TRBV20-1; CDR3nt: TGCAGTGCTAGTTCTAGCGGGAGAGGGGGCACAGATACGCAGTATTTT; CDR3aa: CSASSSGRGGTDTQYF
j_gene: TRBJ1-5; d_gene: NA; abundance: NA; v_gene: TRBV12-3/TRBV12-4; CDR3nt: TGTGCCAGCAGTTATAGGGAGACTCAGCCCCAGCATTTT; CDR3aa: CASSYRETQPQHF
j_gene: TRBJ2-1; d_gene: TRBD2; abundance: NA; v_gene: TRBV7-2; CDR3nt: TGTGCCAGCAGCTTTATAAGCGGGGGGTATGAGCAGTTCTTC; CDR3aa: CASSFISGGYEQFF
j_gene: TRBJ1-5; d_gene: TRBD1; abundance: NA; v_gene: TRBV10-3; CDR3nt: TGTGCCATCAGTGAGGGGGACAGGGGCCCGGGGCAGCCCCAGCATTTT; CDR3aa: CAISEGDRGPGQPQHF
j_gene: TRBJ1-3; d_gene: NA; abundance: NA; v_gene: TRBV6-5; CDR3nt: TGTGCCAGCAGTTACGACCGACGGACCATATATTTT; CDR3aa: CASSYDRRTIYF
j_gene: TRBJ2-3; d_gene: NA; abundance: NA; v_gene: TRBV27; CDR3nt: TGTGCCAGCGGTGATACCCTTTATACGCAGTATTTT; CDR3aa: CASGDTLYTQYF
j_gene: TRBJ1-6; d_gene: NA; abundance: NA; v_gene: TRBV4-3; CDR3nt: TGCGCCAGCAGCCAAGATGTGCGGACCAATTCACCCCTCCACTTT; CDR3aa: CASSQDVRTNSPLHF
j_gene: TRBJ1-3; d_gene: NA; abundance: NA; v_gene: TRBV6-5; CDR3nt: TGTGCCAGCAGTTACTCGGGCGGAAACACCATATATTTT; CDR3aa: CASSYSGGNTIYF
j_gene: TRBJ2-2; d_gene: NA; abundance: NA; v_gene: TRBV5-1; CDR3nt: TGCGCCAGCAGCCCTCGAACAGGGTACAAGACCGGGGAGCTGTTTTTT; CDR3aa: CASSPRTGYKTGELFF
j_gene: TRBJ1-5; d_gene: TRBD1; abundance: NA; v_gene: TRBV7-2; CDR3nt: TGTGCCAGCAGCCCGCCAGGGGGAATGAACAATCAGCCCCAGCATTTT; CDR3aa: CASSPPGGMNNQPQHF
j_gene: TRBJ2-5; d_gene: NA; abundance: once; v_gene: TRBV5-8; CDR3nt: TGTGCCAGCAGCTTGGGTAGCGCAGGTACAGAGACCCAGTACTTC; CDR3aa: CASSLGSAGTETQYF
j_gene: TRBJ2-1; d_gene: TRBD2; abundance: NA; v_gene: TRBV7-9; CDR3nt: TGTGCCAGCAGCAATCCGGGACTAGCGGGAAGCTCCTACAATGAGCAGTTCTTC; CDR3aa: CASSNPGLAGSSYNEQFF
j_gene: TRBJ1-1; d_gene: NA; abundance: NA; v_gene: TRBV12-3/TRBV12-4; CDR3nt: TGTGCCAGCAGTTTAGAAGGGGGTCCTGAAGCTTTCTTT; CDR3aa: CASSLEGGPEAFF
j_gene: TRBJ1-4; d_gene: NA; abundance: NA; v_gene: TRBV3-1/TRBV3-2; CDR3nt: TGTGCCAGCAGATCTACAGATGAAAAACTGTTTTTT; CDR3aa: CASRSTDEKLFF
j_gene: TRBJ2-7; d_gene: NA; abundance: NA; v_gene: TRBV30; CDR3nt: TGTGCCTGGATGGGCCCCTCGGACTACGAGCAGTACTTC; CDR3aa: CAWMGPSDYEQYF
j_gene: TRBJ2-7; d_gene: NA; abundance: NA; v_gene: TRBV7-9; CDR3nt: TGTGCCAGCAGCTTAGCCCCCGCAGCCTACGAGCAGTACTTC; CDR3aa: CASSLAPAAYEQYF
j_gene: TRBJ2-3; d_gene: NA; abundance: NA; v_gene: TRBV7-3; CDR3nt: TGTGCCAGCAGCCCGGGGCTACGGTCCACAGATACGCAGTATTTT; CDR3aa: CASSPGLRSTDTQYF
j_gene: TRBJ2-6; d_gene: TRBD1; abundance: NA; v_gene: TRBV7-8; CDR3nt: TGTGCCAGCATCTGGGGAACAGGGACAGGGTTTGCTGGGGCCAACGTCCTGACTTTC; CDR3aa: CASIWGTGTGFAGANVLTF
j_gene: TRBJ1-2; d_gene: TRBD1; abundance: once; v_gene: TRBV18; CDR3nt: TGTGCCAGCTCAGGTGGACAGGGGGAAACTTATGGCTACACCTTC; CDR3aa: CASSGGQGETYGYTF
j_gene: TRBJ1-1; d_gene: NA; abundance: NA; v_gene: TRBV7-2; CDR3nt: TGTGCCAGCAGCTTCACCCCTTCCGGGGACACTGAAGCTTTCTTT; CDR3aa: CASSFTPSGDTEAFF
j_gene: TRBJ2-3; d_gene: NA; abundance: few; v_gene: TRBV30; CDR3nt: TGTGCCTGGCAAACCGGGACCTACACAGATACGCAGTATTTT; CDR3aa: CAWQTGTYTDTQYF
j_gene: TRBJ2-5; d_gene: TRBD2; abundance: NA; v_gene: TRBV5-6; CDR3nt: TGTGCCAGCAGCTTGGGACTAGCGGGGGGAGAGACCCAGTACTTC; CDR3aa: CASSLGLAGGETQYF
j_gene: TRBJ2-3; d_gene: NA; abundance: NA; v_gene: TRBV29-1; CDR3nt: TGCAGCGTTGACTTGGACGGGGCGTACACAGATACGCAGTATTTT; CDR3aa: CSVDLDGAYTDTQYF
j_gene: TRBJ2-2; d_gene: NA; abundance: NA; v_gene: TRBV11-3; CDR3nt: TGTGCCAGCAGCTTTATTGGGGGCGGGGAGCTGTTTTTT; CDR3aa: CASSFIGGGELFF
j_gene: TRBJ2-7; d_gene: NA; abundance: NA; v_gene: TRBV6-5; CDR3nt: TGTGCCAGCAGTTACCATATCGGGCCCCCCTACGAGCAGTACTTC; CDR3aa: CASSYHIGPPYEQYF